Following are 18 T cell receptor beta chains from one sample sequenced in a study of T cell responses to AZD1222 COVID-19 vaccine. The assay was immunoSEQ multiplex PCR, and TCRdb's table has in-frame clones only and misses some. The sample includes 150,000 to 200,000 clones, less than 90% of them seen just once. This sample comprised peripheral blood, obtained on day 0 of AZD1222 vaccination. These receptor sequences come from an adult in good health.

The chain employs TRBV18 and TRBJ2-1; the match to TRBD1 covers 9 bases. Germline loops: CDR1 KGHSH, CDR2 LQKENI. J gave up 5 bases and V 4 bases, and 12 bases lay outside the gene matches. The CDR3 length is 17 residues. CDR3 sequence (DNA): TGTGCCAGCTCACTCGAAGGGGGGACAGGGCTCGACAATGAGCAGTTCTTC. Protein sequence: CASSLEGGTGLDNEQFF.

This rearrangement joins TRBV27 to TRBJ1-1; no firm D call. V lost 0 bases, J lost 5 bases, and 10 bases lay in between. The CDR3 has 14 residues. Germline V CDR1 and CDR2: MNHEY, SMNVEV (reference sequence). CDR3 amino acids: CASSLSKWSTEAFF. CDR3 DNA sequence: TGTGCCAGCAGTTTATCGAAATGGAGTACTGAAGCTTTCTTT.

This clone was seen once. The chain is built from TRBV7-2 and TRBJ2-1; 11 bases are a match to TRBD2. The CDR3 runs 17 residues. Trimming took 0 bases from V and 2 from J; bases not matched to a gene: 3. In germline, CDR1 is SGHTA, CDR2 FQGNSA. The CDR3 DNA follows: TGTGCCAGCAGCTTAGCTGGGACTAGCGGAACCTACAATGAGCAGTTCTTC. Amino acid sequence: CASSLAGTSGTYNEQFF.

V gene TRBV6-4 combines with J gene TRBJ2-1; TRBD2 matches at 11 bases. Germline V CDR1 and CDR2: MRHNA, SNTAGT. The CDR3 has 15 amino acids. After removal of 0 bases from V and 6 bases from J, the junction contained 1 base not matched to a gene. CDR3 sequence (DNA): TGTGCCAGCAGTGACTCTAGCGGGGGGGCCAATGAGCAGTTCTTC. Translation: CASSDSSGGANEQFF.

The chain is built from TRBV9 and TRBJ2-7; 8 bases line up with TRBD1. The CDR3 contains 14 residues. V lost 4 bases and J lost 6; bases outside the gene matches: 9. Germline V gives CDR1 SGDLS, CDR2 YYNGEE. The CDR3 protein is CASSTTGGLGEQYF. The DNA for the CDR3 is TGTGCCAGCAGCACAACAGGGGGACTTGGCGAGCAGTACTTC.

This clone was recorded only once. The chain joins TRBV19 to TRBJ1-2; 9 bases agree with TRBD1. The CDR3 covers 18 residues. The germline gives CDR1 LNHDA, CDR2 SQIVND (reference sequence). V gave up 5 bases and J gave up 4 bases; unmatched junction bases: 17. CDR3 sequence (DNA): TGTGCCAGTAGTCCCTACACACTAAGAGGACAGGGGATCTATGGCTACACCTTC. The encoded protein is CASSPYTLRGQGIYGYTF.

CDR3 protein: CASSLVGFSSNTEAFF. CDR3 DNA: TGTGCCAGCAGCTTGGTGGGTTTTAGCTCGAACACTGAAGCTTTCTTT. This chain connects TRBV5-7 to TRBJ1-1, with D uncertain. TRBV5-7 is an open reading frame, and its role is uncertain. The CDR3 length is 16 residues. The V and J ends lost 0 bases and 1 base respectively, with 13 bases between them.

The chain uses TRBV5-1 and TRBJ2-3, with D maybe TRBD1 (6 bases). The CDR3 is made up of 15 amino acids. V shed 3 bases and J shed 4 bases, with 15 bases lying between them. Germline values: CDR1 SGHRS, CDR2 YFSETQ. The DNA of the CDR3 is TGCGCCAGCAGCTCAAACACAGGGCCGGCAGATACGCAGTATTTT. This translates into CASSSNTGPADTQYF.

This sequence joins TRBV28 and TRBJ2-7, with 11 positions matching TRBD2. Germline values: CDR1 MDHEN, CDR2 SYDVKM. J gave up 2 bases and V 5 bases, and 2 bases lay outside the gene matches. The CDR3 extends over 14 amino acids. DNA of the CDR3: TGTGCCAGCAGTCTAGCGGGGGGAGCCTACGAGCAGTACGTC. Translating gives CASSLAGGAYEQYV.

This clone was counted a few times. The chain uses TRBV9 and TRBJ2-2; a weak D match, TRBD2 (7 bases). Trimming cost V 1 base and J 3 bases, with 19 bases left between them. Per germline, CDR1 SGDLS and CDR2 YYNGEE. The CDR3 has 18 amino acids. The CDR3 sequence: CASSVRPLGRGHTGELFF. CDR3 in DNA: TGTGCCAGCAGCGTACGCCCCCTTGGGCGGGGGCACACCGGGGAGCTGTTTTTT. The variable domain in full, completed from reference TRBV9 and TRBJ2-2, reads DSGVTQTPKHLITATGQRVTLRCSPRSGDLSVYWYQQSLDQGLQFLIQYYNGEERAKGNILERFSAQQFPDLHSELNLSSLELGDSALYFCASSVRPLGRGHTGELFFGEGSRLTVL.

V gene TRBV12-5 combines with J gene TRBJ1-1, with D maybe TRBD1 (5 bases). V shed 3 bases and J shed 5 bases, with 16 bases lying between them. The CDR3 is 15 amino acids. Germline V gene lookup returns CDR1 LGHNT and CDR2 FRNRAP. This CDR3 is CASGFGSSGRTEAFF. Here the CDR3 DNA reads TGTGCTAGTGGTTTTGGTTCCTCGGGGCGAACTGAAGCTTTCTTT.

The V and J genes are TRBV30 and TRBJ2-2; D call uncertain. The CDR3 is 16 amino acids. Trimming shortened V by 7 bases and J by 4 bases, and 22 bases separated the two germline ends. Germline V gene sequence: CDR1 GTSNPN, CDR2 SVGIG (reference sequence). As DNA, the CDR3 is TGTGCCTCGCACCCACGAGGAGCCCCGCGCACCGGGGAGCTGTTTTTT. Its translation is CASHPRGAPRTGELFF. Combining the CDR3 with reference TRBV30 and TRBJ2-2 gives the whole variable domain SQTIHQWPATLVQPVGSPLSLECTVEGTSNPNLYWYRQAAGRGLQLLFYSVGIGQISSEVPQNLSASRPQDRQFILSSKKLLLSDSGFYLCASHPRGAPRTGELFFGEGSRLTVL.

The rearrangement joins TRBV19 to TRBJ2-6; TRBD1 aligns across 8 bases. CDR3 length: 19 residues. The germline CDR1 and CDR2 sequences are LNHDA and SQIVND (reference sequence). V gave up 7 bases and J gave up 0 bases; unmatched junction bases: 14. The CDR3 DNA reads as TGTGCCAGTATCCGTGAGACAGGGGCGATAAGCTCTGGGGCCAACGTCCTGACTTTC. Translated: CASIRETGAISSGANVLTF. The complete variable domain, with remaining parts taken from reference TRBV19 and TRBJ2-6, reads DGGITQSPKYLFRKEGQNVTLSCEQNLNHDAMYWYRQDPGQGLRLIYYSQIVNDFQKGDIAEGYSVSREKKESFPLTVTSAQKNPTAFYLCASIRETGAISSGANVLTFGAGSRLTVL.

The rearrangement uses TRBV29-1 and TRBJ2-3; maybe TRBD2 (6 bases). Germline V gives CDR1 SQVTM, CDR2 ANQGSEA. The length of the CDR3 is 13 residues. The V end lost 4 bases, the J end lost 10 bases, and 18 bases lay between the germline ends. CDR3 loop: CSVGLQQEGSQYF. The CDR3 region has the DNA TGCAGCGTTGGCCTGCAACAGGAGGGTTCGCAGTATTTT.

The chain links TRBV19 to TRBJ1-5; 9 bases agree with TRBD1. V lost 4 bases to trimming and J lost 5 bases; unmatched junction nucleotides: 6. The CDR3 is 15 amino acids. Germline lookup yields CDR1 LNHDA and CDR2 SQIVND (reference sequence). The CDR3 DNA follows: TGTGCCAGTAGTACTGACAGGGGGATGGATCAGCCCCAGCATTTT. As protein: CASSTDRGMDQPQHF.

This sequence joins TRBV18 and TRBJ1-4, with D perhaps TRBD1 (5 bases). The CDR3 totals 15 residues. Germline CDR1 KGHSH, CDR2 LQKENI. Trimming took 3 bases from V and 8 from J, leaving 16 bases between them. The CDR3 reads CASSPDIGVGEKLFF. The DNA of the CDR3 is TGTGCCAGCTCACCGGACATCGGGGTGGGAGAAAAACTGTTTTTT.

This clone was detected once. The chain links TRBV14 to TRBJ1-2; maybe TRBD1 (5 bases). This CDR3 comprises 14 residues. Looked up from germline, CDR1 is SGHDN and CDR2 is FVKESK. Trimming cost V 1 base and J 3 bases, with 9 bases left between them. This chain's CDR3 is CASSQAGSHYGYTF. The DNA for the CDR3 is TGTGCCAGCAGCCAAGCAGGGTCCCACTATGGCTACACCTTC.

Regarding this clone: Within the sample, other DNA sequences also encode this same CDR3. The CDR3 region is CASSISGGNQPQHF. The CDR3 DNA is TGTGCCAGTAGTATATCAGGGGGCAATCAGCCCCAGCATTTT. The genes are TRBV19 and TRBJ1-5; perhaps TRBD1 as D (6 bases). The V and J ends lost 2 bases and 2 bases respectively, with 7 bases between them. The CDR3 runs 14 residues. CDR1 is LNHDA and CDR2 is SQIVND in the germline V gene (reference sequence).